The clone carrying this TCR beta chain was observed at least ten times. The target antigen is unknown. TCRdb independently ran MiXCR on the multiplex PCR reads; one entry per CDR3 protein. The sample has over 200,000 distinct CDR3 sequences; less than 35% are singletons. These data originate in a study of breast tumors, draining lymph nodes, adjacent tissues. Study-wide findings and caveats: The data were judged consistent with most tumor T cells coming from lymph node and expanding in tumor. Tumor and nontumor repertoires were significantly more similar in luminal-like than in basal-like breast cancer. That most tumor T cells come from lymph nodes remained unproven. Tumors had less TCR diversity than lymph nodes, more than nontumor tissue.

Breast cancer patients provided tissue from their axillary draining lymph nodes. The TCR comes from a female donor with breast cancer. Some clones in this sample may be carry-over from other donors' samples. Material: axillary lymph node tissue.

CDR3 sequence (DNA): TGTGCCAGCAGTTACATGGACGGATCCTATGGCTACACCTTC. Translated: CASSYMDGSYGYTF. The rearrangement links TRBV6-6 to TRBJ1-2; D gene unclear. Germline V gene lookup returns CDR1 MNHNY and CDR2 SVGAGI (reference sequence). The CDR3 has 14 residues. V lost 2 bases, J lost 4 bases, and 11 bases lay in between.